This T cell receptor (beta chain) was sequenced during a study of blood T cell repertoires in COVID-19. Some clones are missing from TCRdb's copy, which holds only in-frame ones; the method was immunoSEQ multiplex PCR. This table has about 430,000 clones, about 88% appearing once. Trimming left V 5 bases short and J 5 bases short, with 7 bases between. Germline V lookup: CDR1 SNHLY, CDR2 FYNNEI. The CDR3 has 13 residues. The sample consisted of PBMCs or T cells enriched from blood (not recorded which). The chain combines TRBV2 with TRBJ1-6; D unresolved. This TCR was recovered from a woman aged 18-30 years who had been exposed to COVID-19. CDR3 bases: TGTGCCAGCAGTCCATCCAATAATTCACCCCTCCACTTT. This gives the protein CASSPSNNSPLHF. The full variable domain, in which reference TRBV2 and TRBJ1-6 provide the parts outside the CDR3, is EPEVTQTPSHQVTQMGQEVILRCVPISNHLYFYWYRQILGQKVEFLVSFYNNEISEKSEIFDDQFSVERPDGSNFTLKIRSTKLEDSAMYFCASSPSNNSPLHFGNGTRLTVT.